This is a list of T cell receptor beta chains from one sample in a study of OX40 agonist ivuxolimab in advanced cancers. Only in-frame clones appear in the TCRdb table, and some are missing; sequencing was by immunoSEQ multiplex PCR. The top ten clones hold 0.6% to 0.8% of a sample with fewer than 60,000 clones, roughly four fifths of them seen once. Source: CD4+ or CD8+ T cells sorted from blood, taken in a trial of the OX40 agonist ivuxolimab. These receptors were obtained from an adult with an advanced solid tumor such as melanoma, head and neck, liver or kidney cancer. The CDR3 runs from the conserved cysteine through the conserved F or W. The order of the fields is V gene, CDR3 length, J gene, CDR3 protein.

TRBV19	15	TRBJ1-5	CASIGNTGHNQPQHF
TRBV29-1	13	TRBJ1-1	CSVGDVVNTEAFF
TRBV20-1	11	TRBJ2-5	CSARAGGTQYF
TRBV7-2	12	TRBJ2-3	CASTRRRDTQYF
TRBV29-1	11	TRBJ2-1	CSLSSNNEQFF
TRBV9	16	TRBJ2-7	CASSSGGGQGSYEQYF
TRBV7-9	13	TRBJ1-2	CASSLAANYGYTF
TRBV13	16	TRBJ1-5	CASSLGQGRGNQPQHF
TRBV18	13	TRBJ1-1	CASSPGTGAEAFF
TRBV5-4	15	TRBJ1-1	CASSLEAGGVTEAFF
TRBV28	12	TRBJ1-2	CASTGTAYGYTF